This is a list of T cell receptor beta chains from one sample in a study of shared clonotypes between healthy human individuals. The table came from immunoSEQ multiplex PCR; TCRdb's copy has only in-frame clones and leaves some out. The data show more than 2,000,000 clones, 85% to 95% seen once. The sample comprised naive CD4+ T cells from PBMCs. These receptors originate from a man aged 18 to 30 in good health. Some clones in this sample may be carry-over from other donors' samples. Each CDR3 is given with its conserved first and last residue. A D gene is named only where the DNA matches it firmly. Clone size, where shown, is once, few, many, or a class for clones that have expanded.

d_call j_call v_call clone_size cdr3_nt cdr3_aa
TRBD1 TRBJ1-6 TRBV6-1 - TGTGCCAGCTACCTCGGGACAGGGAAATCACCCCTCCACTTT CASYLGTGKSPLHF
- TRBJ1-2 TRBV27 - TGTGCCAGCAGTCCCCTTCAACCGGGGGCGGGGGGCTACACCTTC CASSPLQPGAGGYTF
- TRBJ2-5 TRBV28 - TGTGCCAGCAGTACGCCGCCCCCGGAGACCCAGTACTTC CASSTPPPETQYF
- TRBJ1-1 TRBV10-3 once TGTGCCATCAGTGAGTCCCGAGGTCGGACTGAAGCTTTCTTT CAISESRGRTEAFF
TRBD2 TRBJ2-7 TRBV4-2 - TGTGCCAGCAGCCAAGATGTCCCCGGGAGGGGGGCCTACGAGCAGTACTTC CASSQDVPGRGAYEQYF
- TRBJ1-2 TRBV20-1 - TGCAGTGCTGGCCTCTATGGCTACACCTTC CSAGLYGYTF
- TRBJ2-2 TRBV5-1 - TGCGCCAGCAGCTTGGGAGGGGCCGGGGAGCTGTTTTTT CASSLGGAGELFF
- TRBJ2-3 TRBV11-1 - TGTGCCAGCAGCTTTACGGATACGCAGTATTTT CASSFTDTQYF
- TRBJ2-5 TRBV19 - TGTGCCAGTAGTATGTCCCCGACTCAAGAGACCCAGTACTTC CASSMSPTQETQYF
- TRBJ1-1 TRBV6-1 - TGTGCCAGCAGTGATGATTGGAACACTGAAGCTTTCTTT CASSDDWNTEAFF
- TRBJ2-5 TRBV9 - TGTGCCAGCAGCCCCCTTGGTGGGCAAGAGACCCAGTACTTC CASSPLGGQETQYF
TRBD1 TRBJ1-2 TRBV7-2 - TGTGCCAGCACCCTACAGGGGGCCTTGTTCCCCAACTATGGCTACACCTTC CASTLQGALFPNYGYTF
TRBD1 TRBJ2-7 TRBV28 - TGTGCCAGCAGGGACAGGGGCCTAACCGGGTACTTC CASRDRGLTGYF
- TRBJ1-1 TRBV5-4 - TGTGCCAGCAGCCCCTACCCGGGGGAAACGAACACTGAAGCTTTCTTT CASSPYPGETNTEAFF
- TRBJ1-4 TRBV6-1 - TGTGCCAGCACCGCCGGCACGGCAACTAATGAAAAACTGTTTTTT CASTAGTATNEKLFF
TRBD1 TRBJ1-5 TRBV29-1 - TGCAGCGTACTAACCGGGACAGGGGGACAGCCCCAGCATTTT CSVLTGTGGQPQHF
- TRBJ1-5 TRBV30 - TGTGCCTGGAGTGTAGGGCAGGCCTTCAATCAGCCCCAGCATTTT CAWSVGQAFNQPQHF
- TRBJ1-1 TRBV15 - TGTGCCATTTCGGAGGGGGGTGAAGCTTTCTTT CAISEGGEAFF
TRBD2 TRBJ2-7 TRBV10-3 - TGTGCCATCAGTTCGGGACTAGCGGGAGGGCCACGCGCCTACGAGCAGTACTTC CAISSGLAGGPRAYEQYF
- TRBJ1-1 TRBV19 - TGTGCCAGTAGTGCCAGGGTCAGTACTGAAGCTTTCTTT CASSARVSTEAFF
TRBD1 TRBJ1-1 TRBV30 few TGTGCCCGACAGCGACAGGGTACTGAAGCTTTCTTT CARQRQGTEAFF
- TRBJ1-1 TRBV15 - TGTGCCACCAGCAGAGTTCGTCGCCTCGGTATCACTGAAGCTTTCTTT CATSRVRRLGITEAFF
- TRBJ2-7 TRBV7-9 - TGTGCCAGCAGCGCCGCTGCCTCCAGTTGGGACACCAACTACGAGCAGTACTTC CASSAAASSWDTNYEQYF
- TRBJ1-1 TRBV9 - TGTGCCAGCTCCCCCCGCCCCGGGGGCCCGAACTTCATGAACACTGAAGCTTTCTTT CASSPRPGGPNFMNTEAFF
- TRBJ2-7 TRBV10-3 - TGTGCCATCAGAGGGGACGGGTACGAGCAGTACTTC CAIRGDGYEQYF
TRBD2 TRBJ2-2 TRBV5-1 - TGCGCCAGCAGCCACTCGACTAGCGGGAGGACCAACACCGGGGAGCTGTTTTTT CASSHSTSGRTNTGELFF
- TRBJ1-5 TRBV11-3 - TGTGCCAGCAGCCTCGCGAGAGCAGGTGGCCCCTGGGATAGCAATCAGCCCCAGCATTTT CASSLARAGGPWDSNQPQHF
- TRBJ2-2 TRBV7-2 - TGTGCCAGCAGGGAGGTGGGCAGGGGCAACACCGGGGAGCTGTTTTTT CASREVGRGNTGELFF